This TCR beta chain is drawn from a study of T cells after yellow fever vaccination (dated by TCRdb to the late 2010s). Regarding the study in general: Libraries from fractions with low cell numbers were prepared with the SMART-Seq v4 Ultra Low Input RNA kit. Two healthy male donors, one aged 18 to 30 and one aged 30 to 39 years, were included in the cohort. To follow T-cell clones before and after primary and booster YFV17D yellow fever vaccination, bulk TCR alpha and beta repertoires were sequenced over time. Bulk PBMC replicates and cell subsets were isolated from blood drawn at multiple timepoints before and after both primary and secondary immunization. On the study overall, not on this receptor specifically: The study included only a couple of donors, which limits how far the findings can be generalized. A small share of clonotypes occurred in both CD4 and CD8 compartments, likely arising from convergent recombination. After the booster, most of the clones that had expanded following primary vaccination were detected again (roughly 96% of CD4 and 80% to 90% of CD8), which suggests that memory was broadly maintained. Computational filtering was required because FACS-sorted repertoires could contain abundant contaminating clonotypes from the bulk population. Compared with the primary T-cell response, the secondary T-cell response was faster but weaker, reaching its peak on day 5 rather than on day 15.

TCR cDNA was synthesized by 5'RACE template switching, which introduced a universal primer site and unique molecular identifiers. Priming of cDNA synthesis was performed from both the TCR alpha and TCR beta constant segments. Libraries were amplified in two PCR steps, with sample barcodes and sequencing adapters added in the second step. Sequencing of libraries was performed on Illumina HiSeq 2500 (2x100 bp) or NovaSeq (2x150 bp). The authors' pipeline ran thus. MIGEC was used to demultiplex reads and collapse the reads into UMI consensus sequences, and MiXCR was used for V(D)J alignment. Vaccine-responding clonotypes were defined with edgeR using replicate PBMC samples, requiring FDR below 0.01 and a log2 fold change above 5 up to day 15. Each bulk clonotype was labeled CD4 or CD8 based on which sequenced repertoire, CD4 or CD8, contained the clonotype at higher abundance. Using fastp at Q25 and MiXCR, TCRdb reprocessed the public reads and kept productive beta chains. Rows are unified per CDR3 protein, each entry keeping the most common DNA and genes. What appears here as the V and J calls and clone size reflects TCRdb's work, not the paper's. This sample gives 500,000 to 650,000 distinct CDR3 sequences in total; roughly 13% of them show up just once. The top ten constitute 11% to 15% of the sample.

About this clonotype itself: The specificity of this receptor is unknown. Per-nucleotide qualities are absent, and no much larger clonotype sits a single base away.

V loses 3 bases, J loses 5 bases, and the germline ends lie 14 bases apart. The germline V gene gives CDR1 as SGHDN and CDR2 as FVKESK. From the cysteine up to the phenylalanine, the CDR3 has a length of 14 residues. Only CDR3 DNA remains: 42 bases, in frame from the first base. Reading the label with the study, this specimen's treatment or condition is: live attenuated yellow fever vaccine strain. At each blood-draw timepoint, two biological replicates of bulk PBMCs were collected. PBMCs were isolated from peripheral blood using a standard Ficoll-Paque protocol. RNA was extracted with TriZol from bulk PBMCs, CD4 and CD8 fractions, and dextramer-positive and dextramer-negative fractions.

The sequences come from PBMCs, collected on the day of the yellow fever booster vaccination. The rearrangement joined TRBV14 to TRBJ2-7, with a tentative D call of TRBD1 or TRBD2, each matching 5 bases. The TCR comes from a man aged 25-45 years who received the YFV17D yellow fever vaccine. The DNA sequence follows: TGTGCCAGCAGCCATTTCAAGGGACGCCACGAGCAGTACTTC. The encoded protein is CASSHFKGRHEQYF.